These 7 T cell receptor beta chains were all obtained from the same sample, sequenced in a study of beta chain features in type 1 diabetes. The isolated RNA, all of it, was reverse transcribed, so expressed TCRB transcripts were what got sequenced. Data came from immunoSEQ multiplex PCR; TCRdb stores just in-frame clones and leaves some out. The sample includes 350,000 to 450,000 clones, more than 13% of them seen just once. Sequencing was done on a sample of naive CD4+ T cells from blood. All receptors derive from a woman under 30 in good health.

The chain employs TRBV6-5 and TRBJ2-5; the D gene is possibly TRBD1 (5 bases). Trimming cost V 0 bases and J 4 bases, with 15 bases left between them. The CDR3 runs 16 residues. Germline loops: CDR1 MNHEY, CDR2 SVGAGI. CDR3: CASSYSSRAWGETQYF. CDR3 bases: TGTGCCAGCAGTTACTCGAGCAGGGCCTGGGGAGAGACCCAGTACTTC.

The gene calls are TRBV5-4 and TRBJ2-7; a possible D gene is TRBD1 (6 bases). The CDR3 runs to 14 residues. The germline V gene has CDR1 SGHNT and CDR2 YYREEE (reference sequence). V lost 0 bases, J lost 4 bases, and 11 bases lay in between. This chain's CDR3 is CASSLGTEFYEQYF. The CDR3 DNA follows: TGTGCCAGCAGCTTGGGGACAGAATTTTACGAGCAGTACTTC. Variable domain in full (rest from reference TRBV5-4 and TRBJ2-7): ETGVTQSPTHLIKTRGQQVTLRCSSQSGHNTVSWYQQALGQGPQFIFQYYREEENGRGNFPPRFSGLQFPNYSSELNVNALELDDSALYLCASSLGTEFYEQYFGPGTRLTVT.

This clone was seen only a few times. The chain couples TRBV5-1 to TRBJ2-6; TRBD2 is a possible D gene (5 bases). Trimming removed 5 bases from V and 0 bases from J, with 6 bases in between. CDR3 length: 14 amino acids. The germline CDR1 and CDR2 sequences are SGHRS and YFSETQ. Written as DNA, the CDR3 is TGCGCCAGCAGGGACTTCTCTGGGGCCAACGTCCTGACTTTC. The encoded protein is CASRDFSGANVLTF.

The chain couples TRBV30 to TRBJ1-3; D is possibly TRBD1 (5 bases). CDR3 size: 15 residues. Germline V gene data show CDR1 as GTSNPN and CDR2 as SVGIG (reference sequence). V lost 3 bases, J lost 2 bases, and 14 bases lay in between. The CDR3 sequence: CAWSTFWGAGNTIYF. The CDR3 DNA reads TGTGCCTGGAGCACCTTCTGGGGGGCTGGAAACACCATATATTTT.

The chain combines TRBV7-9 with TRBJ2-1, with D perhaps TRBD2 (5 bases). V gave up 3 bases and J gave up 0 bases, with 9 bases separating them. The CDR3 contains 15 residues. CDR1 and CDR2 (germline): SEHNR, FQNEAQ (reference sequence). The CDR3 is CASSLPGSSYNEQFF. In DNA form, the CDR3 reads TGTGCCAGCAGCTTGCCGGGGAGCTCCTACAATGAGCAGTTCTTC. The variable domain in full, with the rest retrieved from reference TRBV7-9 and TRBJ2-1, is DTGVSQNPRHKITKRGQNVTFRCDPISEHNRLYWYRQTLGQGPEFLTYFQNEAQLEKSRLLSDRFSAERPKGSFSTLEIQRTEQGDSAMYLCASSLPGSSYNEQFFGPGTRLTVL.

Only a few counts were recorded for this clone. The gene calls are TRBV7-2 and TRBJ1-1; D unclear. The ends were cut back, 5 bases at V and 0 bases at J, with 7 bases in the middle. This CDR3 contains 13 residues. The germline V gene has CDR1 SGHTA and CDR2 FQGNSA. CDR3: CASSGYMNTEAFF. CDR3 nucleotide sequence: TGTGCCAGCAGCGGTTACATGAACACTGAAGCTTTCTTT.

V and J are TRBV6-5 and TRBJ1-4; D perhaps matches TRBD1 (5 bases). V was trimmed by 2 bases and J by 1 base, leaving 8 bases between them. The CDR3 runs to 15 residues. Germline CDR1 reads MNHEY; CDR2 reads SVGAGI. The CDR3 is CASSYLGGTNEKLFF. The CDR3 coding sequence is TGTGCCAGCAGTTACCTGGGGGGAACTAATGAAAAACTGTTTTTT.